This passage covers 27 T cell receptor beta chains from one sample sequenced in a study of cytomegalovirus exposure and HLA in healthy donors. Primers included in the PCR were 60 Vbeta and 13 Jbeta primers. Clones were read by immunoSEQ multiplex PCR, and TCRdb kept only the in-frame ones, dropping some. The table has under 200,000 clones, around 76% seen once. The specimen sequenced was PBMCs. The receptor set was obtained from a woman aged 25 to 45 in good health and CMV-seropositive.

The chain uses TRBV7-9 and TRBJ2-3; D possibly corresponds to TRBD2 (6 bases). The CDR3 length is 16 residues. Per the germline V gene, CDR1 is SEHNR and CDR2 is FQNEAQ (reference sequence). V shed 4 bases and J shed 0 bases, with 14 bases lying between them. Written as DNA, the CDR3 is TGTGCCAGCAGCTCCCGAATGGGGGGTAGCACAGATACGCAGTATTTT. Translating gives CASSSRMGGSTDTQYF.

The chain links TRBV28 to TRBJ2-5; TRBD1 agrees at 9 bases. The CDR3 loop spans 14 amino acids. Germline V gene sequence: CDR1 MDHEN, CDR2 SYDVKM. J was trimmed by 5 bases and V by 6 bases; bases with no gene match: 7. Written as DNA, the CDR3 is TGTGCCAGCAGCCACAGGGGGCGCGGGGAGACCCAGTACTTC. Its translation is CASSHRGRGETQYF.

The V gene is TRBV5-4, the J gene TRBJ2-7; 10 bases fit TRBD1. V shed 1 base and J 2 bases; nucleotides not matched to a gene: 3. Germline V lookup: CDR1 SGHNT, CDR2 YYREEE (reference sequence). The CDR3 is 15 amino acids. This CDR3 is CASSLSTGGAYEQYF. CDR3 bases: TGTGCCAGCAGCTTGTCGACAGGGGGCGCCTACGAGCAGTACTTC.

The chain links TRBV27 to TRBJ2-2, with 9 bases identical to TRBD1. The CDR3 sequence is 17 residues long. J lost 4 bases, V lost 3 bases, and 9 bases had no gene match. From germline, CDR1 is MNHEY and CDR2 SMNVEV (reference sequence). This CDR3 is CASSLGIGTGSTGELFF. The CDR3 DNA follows: TGTGCCAGCAGTTTGGGGATCGGGACAGGGTCCACCGGGGAGCTGTTTTTT.

The chain recombines TRBV5-1 with TRBJ2-7, with TRBD1 matching 7 bases. CDR3 length: 13 amino acids. The J segment lost 2 bases and the V segment lost 3 bases, leaving 2 bases of the junction unmatched. Germline values: CDR1 SGHRS, CDR2 YFSETQ. CDR3 residues: CASSYGTAYEQYF. The DNA for the CDR3 is TGCGCCAGCAGCTACGGGACAGCCTACGAGCAGTACTTC.

J is TRBJ2-2 and V is TRBV28, with a possible D match to TRBD2 (5 bases). Germline values: CDR1 MDHEN, CDR2 SYDVKM. V shed 0 bases and J shed 7 bases, with 6 bases lying between them. The CDR3 contains 13 residues. CDR3 sequence: CASSLWSGGELFF. The CDR3 coding sequence is TGTGCCAGCAGTTTATGGAGCGGCGGGGAGCTGTTTTTT.

The CDR3 nucleotides read TGTGCCAGCAGCGCCTCCCGACTAGCGGGGGGGCCCGATGAGCAGTTCTTC. This translates into CASSASRLAGGPDEQFF. This chain links TRBV9 with TRBJ2-1, with TRBD2 matching over 14 bases. The germline gives CDR1 SGDLS, CDR2 YYNGEE. V lost 3 bases to trimming and J lost 8 bases; unmatched junction nucleotides: 10. The CDR3 contains 17 residues.

V and J are TRBV6-5 and TRBJ2-1; 8 nucleotides agree with TRBD2. CDR1 and CDR2 from the germline V gene are MNHEY and SVGAGI. The trim removed 0 bases at V and 7 bases at J, leaving 5 bases unmatched. The CDR3 is 15 amino acids. The CDR3 DNA is TGTGCCAGCAGTTACTCTGCGGGGGGACTAAATGAGCAGTTCTTC. Protein product: CASSYSAGGLNEQFF.

The genes are TRBV9 and TRBJ2-7, with TRBD2 matching over 7 bases. Per germline, CDR1 SGDLS and CDR2 YYNGEE. J gave up 3 bases and V 4 bases, and 10 bases lay outside the gene matches. The CDR3 totals 15 residues. The CDR3 loop reads CASSPKGGGDYEQYF. The DNA for the CDR3 is TGTGCCAGCAGCCCAAAGGGTGGGGGGGACTACGAGCAGTACTTC. Looking up the rest from reference TRBV9 and TRBJ2-7 gives the full variable domain: DSGVTQTPKHLITATGQRVTLRCSPRSGDLSVYWYQQSLDQGLQFLIQYYNGEERAKGNILERFSAQQFPDLHSELNLSSLELGDSALYFCASSPKGGGDYEQYFGPGTRLTVT.

The chain combines TRBV2 with TRBJ2-2, with TRBD1 identical over 7 bases. V dropped 7 bases and J dropped 2; count of bases not matched to a gene: 4. Germline lookup yields CDR1 SNHLY and CDR2 FYNNEI. The CDR3 covers 14 residues. CDR3 protein: CASTGQVNTGELFF. DNA for the CDR3: TGTGCCAGCACCGGACAGGTTAACACCGGGGAGCTGTTTTTT.

The chain uses TRBV6-5 and TRBJ1-1; a possible D gene is TRBD1 (6 bases). The CDR3 is 15 amino acids. CDR1 is MNHEY, CDR2 SVGAGI, per germline. V shed 4 bases and J shed 2 bases, with 14 bases lying between them. The CDR3 reads CASSSWGQVNTEAFF. DNA of the CDR3: TGTGCCAGCAGTTCTTGGGGACAAGTTAACACTGAAGCTTTCTTT.

The chain recombines TRBV7-2 with TRBJ1-3, with 8 bases that match TRBD1. CDR3 length equals 16 residues. Trimming cost V 1 base and J 3 bases; bases outside gene matches: 5. Germline lookup yields CDR1 SGHTA and CDR2 FQGNSA. The CDR3 region has the DNA TGTGCCAGCAGCTTAGTCTGGACAGGGTTTGGAAACACCATATATTTT. Protein: CASSLVWTGFGNTIYF.

This clone came up a few times. This sequence joins TRBV6-5 and TRBJ1-1; 7 positions match TRBD1. The germline V gene encodes CDR1 MNHEY and CDR2 SVGAGI. V lost 0 bases and J lost 2; bases outside the gene matches: 6. The length of the CDR3 is 16 residues. The CDR3 sequence is CASSYSYGTENTEAFF. The CDR3 DNA sequence: TGTGCCAGCAGTTACTCGTACGGGACAGAAAACACTGAAGCTTTCTTT.

The rearrangement links TRBV29-1 to TRBJ2-7, with D tentatively TRBD1 (5 bases). The CDR3 spans 14 residues. V lost 5 bases to trimming and J lost 1 base, with 15 bases between them. Germline CDR1 and CDR2: SQVTM and ANQGSEA. In DNA form, the CDR3 reads TGCAGCGTTCAAGGGAAGCCAGGGTCCTACGAGCAGTACTTC. Residues: CSVQGKPGSYEQYF.

This clone was seen more than once but under ten times. The CDR3 reads CASSYRDRSSYEQYF. CDR3 in DNA: TGTGCCAGCAGTTATCGGGACAGGAGCTCCTACGAGCAGTACTTC. The chain carries TRBV6-5 and TRBJ2-7; 8 bases match TRBD1. Trimming cost V 3 bases and J 0 bases; bases outside gene matches: 4. Germline V gene lookup returns CDR1 MNHEY and CDR2 SVGAGI. The CDR3 is made up of 15 amino acids.

The V gene is TRBV6-4, the J gene TRBJ2-3; the match to TRBD2 covers 14 bases. Germline CDR1 and CDR2: MRHNA and SNTAGT. The length of the CDR3 is 17 residues. V lost 5 bases to trimming and J lost 6 bases; unmatched junction nucleotides: 10. The CDR3 is CASSYQGLAGASDTQYF. CDR3 coding DNA: TGTGCCAGCAGTTATCAGGGACTAGCGGGGGCCTCCGATACGCAGTATTTT.

This chain uses TRBV10-3 with TRBJ1-3; D might be TRBD1 (5 bases). V was trimmed by 5 bases and J by 4 bases, leaving 15 bases between them. The CDR3 has 15 amino acids. From germline, CDR1 is ENHRY and CDR2 SYGVKD. The CDR3 loop is CAISPDWGQGNTIYF. DNA of the CDR3: TGTGCCATCAGTCCTGATTGGGGCCAAGGAAACACCATATATTTT.

The rearrangement uses TRBV28 and TRBJ1-5, with 7 bases aligning to TRBD1. Germline CDR1 reads MDHEN; CDR2 reads SYDVKM. Unmatched junction bases numbered 4, after V lost 5 bases and J lost 3 bases. The CDR3 is 14 residues long. CDR3 coding DNA: TGTGCCAGCAGTGGGACAGCGGCCAATCAGCCCCAGCATTTT. Protein: CASSGTAANQPQHF. Full variable domain (remainder filled in from reference TRBV28 and TRBJ1-5): DVKVTQSSRYLVKRTGEKVFLECVQDMDHENMFWYRQDPGLGLRLIYFSYDVKMKEKGDIPEGYSVSREKKERFSLILESASTNQTSMYLCASSGTAANQPQHFGDGTRLSIL.

As concerns this clone: A junction end diverges from the germline sequence, so it may reflect a read error. V gene TRBV28 combines with J gene TRBJ2-7; D remains ambiguous. The germline V gene has CDR1 MDHEN and CDR2 SYDVKM. The CDR3 has 16 amino acids. The CDR3 protein is CASSSPSNPGHSQPDF. The CDR3 DNA follows: TGTGCCAGCAGTTCCCCATCTAACCCGGGTCACTCCCAACCAGACTTC.

The chain carries TRBV27 and TRBJ1-1; unclear D gene. Germline V gene lookup returns CDR1 MNHEY and CDR2 SMNVEV (reference sequence). CDR3 length: 13 residues. V lost 3 bases, J lost 9 bases, and 14 bases lay in between. The CDR3 DNA is TGTGCCAGCAGTTTGGGAGTAGGGCGACAAGCTTTCTTT. Translated: CASSLGVGRQAFF.

The chain carries TRBV7-7 and TRBJ2-2; tentative D call: TRBD2 (6 bases). The CDR3 is 14 amino acids. Between the trimmed V and J ends, which lost 5 bases and 4 bases, there was a span of 11 bases. The germline V gene has CDR1 SSHAT and CDR2 FNYEAQ (reference sequence). CDR3 sequence reads: CASSISTSTGELFF. Here the CDR3 DNA reads TGTGCCAGCAGCATCTCGACTAGCACCGGGGAGCTGTTTTTT.

The chain joins TRBV5-4 to TRBJ2-5; 10 bases match TRBD2. CDR3 length: 16 residues. The junction had 4 bases not matched to a gene; V was cut back by 0 bases and J by 2 bases. From germline, CDR1 is SGHNT and CDR2 YYREEE (reference sequence). Here the CDR3 DNA reads TGTGCCAGCAGCTTGGAGCTAGCGGGGGAACAAGAGACCCAGTACTTC. This gives the protein CASSLELAGEQETQYF.

This clone occurred a few times. CDR3 region: CASSLGRGSGELFF. The CDR3 nucleotides read TGTGCCAGCAGTTTAGGAAGGGGGTCCGGGGAGCTGTTTTTT. The chain is built from TRBV27 and TRBJ2-2; tentatively, D is TRBD1 (6 bases). V was shortened by 2 bases and J by 6 bases, with 10 bases between the two germline ends. The germline gives CDR1 MNHEY, CDR2 SMNVEV (reference sequence). CDR3 length: 14 amino acids.

The CDR3 reads CASSLGSKSTEAFF. CDR3 sequence (DNA): TGTGCCAGCAGCTTGGGCAGTAAGAGCACTGAAGCTTTCTTT. The V call is TRBV7-9, the J call TRBJ1-1; no definite D call. The CDR3 spans 14 residues. V gave up 3 bases and J gave up 4 bases, with 12 bases separating them. Looked up from germline, CDR1 is SEHNR and CDR2 is FQNEAQ (reference sequence).

CDR3: CASAPGNTYEQYF. CDR3 nucleotide sequence: TGTGCCAGCGCCCCGGGGAATACCTACGAGCAGTACTTC. The chain joins TRBV27 to TRBJ2-7, with D perhaps TRBD2 (5 bases). The V end was cut by 8 bases, the J end by 2 bases, with 13 bases between. This CDR3 region has 13 residues. The germline V gene has CDR1 MNHEY and CDR2 SMNVEV (reference sequence).

This chain joins TRBV6-1 and TRBJ1-5; 7 bases are a match to TRBD1. J gave up 6 bases and V 6 bases, and 5 bases lay outside the gene matches. This CDR3 region has 13 residues. The germline gives CDR1 MNHNS, CDR2 SASEGT. CDR3 nucleotide sequence: TGTGCCAGCAGGAATGACAGGGCTCAGCCCCAGCATTTT. Protein product: CASRNDRAQPQHF.

The chain links TRBV18 to TRBJ2-5; TRBD1 aligns across 7 bases. Unmatched junction bases numbered 3, after V lost 3 bases and J lost 2 bases. Germline V gene data show CDR1 as KGHSH and CDR2 as LQKENI. This CDR3 comprises 14 residues. CDR3: CASSPGTVQETQYF. CDR3 DNA sequence: TGTGCCAGCTCACCCGGGACAGTTCAAGAGACCCAGTACTTC. The whole variable domain, remainder taken from reference TRBV18 and TRBJ2-5, is NAGVMQNPRHLVRRRGQEARLRCSPMKGHSHVYWYRQLPEEGLKFMVYLQKENIIDESGMPKERFSAEFPKEGPSILRIQQVVRGDSAAYFCASSPGTVQETQYFGPGTRLLVL.